This T cell receptor beta chain was identified in a study of cytomegalovirus exposure and HLA in healthy donors. Study overall: The same platform was used for the roughly 120 validation repertoires as for the 666 first-cohort repertoires, as reported in a later analysis. Notes on the study in general: Both high specificity and high sensitivity reportedly marked the classifier's diagnosis of cytomegalovirus status. There were 150 to 200 TCR beta chains listed as cytomegalovirus-associated. Generally TCR sequences proved uncommon, though certain public TCRs appeared in numerous donors.

As regards this clone: Antigen unknown.

Clones were read by immunoSEQ multiplex PCR, and TCRdb kept only the in-frame ones, dropping some. The sample has more than 110,000 clones, 86% seen once. V was trimmed by 2 bases and J by 4 bases, leaving 8 bases between them. The CDR3 is made up of 13 amino acids. The germline gives CDR1 MNHNY, CDR2 SVGAGI (reference sequence). The TCR sequence derives from a young man in good health and CMV-seronegative. The genes are TRBV6-6 and TRBJ2-5; maybe TRBD1 (6 bases). The sequencing sample was made of PBMCs. The CDR3 loop is CASSYAGAETQYF. In DNA form, the CDR3 reads TGTGCCAGCAGTTACGCAGGGGCAGAGACCCAGTACTTC.